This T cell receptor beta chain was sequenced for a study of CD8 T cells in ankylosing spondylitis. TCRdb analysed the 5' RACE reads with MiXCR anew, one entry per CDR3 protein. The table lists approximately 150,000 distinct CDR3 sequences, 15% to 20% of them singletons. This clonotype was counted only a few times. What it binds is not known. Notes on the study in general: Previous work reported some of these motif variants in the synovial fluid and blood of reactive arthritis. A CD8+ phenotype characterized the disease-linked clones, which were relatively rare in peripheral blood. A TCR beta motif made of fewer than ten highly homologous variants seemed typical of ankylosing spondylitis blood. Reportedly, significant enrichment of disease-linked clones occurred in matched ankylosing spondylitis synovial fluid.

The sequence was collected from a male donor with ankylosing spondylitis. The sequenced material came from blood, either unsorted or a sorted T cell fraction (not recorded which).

CDR3 in amino acids: CASSTLVERGYNEQFF. CDR3 in DNA: TGTGCCAGCAGTACTTTGGTCGAGCGGGGCTACAATGAGCAGTTCTTC. The chain joins TRBV6-5 to TRBJ2-1; TRBD2 matches at 7 bases. The CDR3 runs to 16 residues. V lost 5 bases to trimming and J lost 3 bases; unmatched junction nucleotides: 10. The germline V gene has CDR1 MNHEY and CDR2 SVGAGI.